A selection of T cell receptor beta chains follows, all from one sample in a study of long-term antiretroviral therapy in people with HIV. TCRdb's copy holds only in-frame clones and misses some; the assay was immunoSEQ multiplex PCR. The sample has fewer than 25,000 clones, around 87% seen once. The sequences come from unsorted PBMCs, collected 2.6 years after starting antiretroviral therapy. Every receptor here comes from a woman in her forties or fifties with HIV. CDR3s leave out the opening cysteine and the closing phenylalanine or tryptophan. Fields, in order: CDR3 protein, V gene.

cdr3_aa: ASSQAGGPGSEQF
v_call: TRBV5-5

cdr3_aa: ASSQDRLSDEQY
v_call: TRBV6-5

cdr3_aa: ASSLAGTIITDTQY
v_call: TRBV7-2

cdr3_aa: ASTVRRGLEKLF
v_call: TRBV2

cdr3_aa: ASSLAGSYTGELF
v_call: TRBV5-1

cdr3_aa: ASRITGSSYNEQF
v_call: TRBV5-5

cdr3_aa: AIGTVENLEAF
v_call: TRBV10-3

cdr3_aa: ASSIGDYSYNEQF
v_call: TRBV19

cdr3_aa: ASSREGLMSYEQY
v_call: TRBV6-5

cdr3_aa: ASSYLSSYEQY
v_call: TRBV5-1

cdr3_aa: SGGTGGRTEAF
v_call: TRBV29-1

cdr3_aa: ASSGETSGRAGRV
v_call: TRBV5-4

cdr3_aa: AISESKETQY
v_call: TRBV10-3

cdr3_aa: ASSLGAGVADTQY
v_call: TRBV5-1

cdr3_aa: ASSLGGLDTEAF
v_call: TRBV7-3

cdr3_aa: SVANSVVRNNEQF
v_call: TRBV29-1

cdr3_aa: ASSSPDRSYEQY
v_call: TRBV27

cdr3_aa: ASSLHSYGRYEQY
v_call: TRBV28

cdr3_aa: SVVGASGGFSTDTQY
v_call: TRBV29-1

cdr3_aa: ASIGAGAYNEQF
v_call: TRBV10-2

cdr3_aa: SVEERGLYNEQF
v_call: TRBV29-1

cdr3_aa: ASSQEGPREKGYT
v_call: TRBV4-2

cdr3_aa: ASSFRSDRATYNEQF
v_call: TRBV5-5

cdr3_aa: ASSFTGNTEAF
v_call: TRBV7-9

cdr3_aa: ASSLMAGVTDTQY
v_call: TRBV7-3

cdr3_aa: ASSFDRLDTQY
v_call: TRBV5-4

cdr3_aa: ASSLDPAGLAGIDEQY
v_call: TRBV7-9

cdr3_aa: ASSLVGGALYNEQF
v_call: TRBV7-9

cdr3_aa: ASSTTYKQGSLYGYT
v_call: TRBV19

cdr3_aa: AISESSTGPYGYT
v_call: TRBV10-3

cdr3_aa: ASSLEGVSEQY
v_call: TRBV5-6

cdr3_aa: ASSLGVGNSPLH
v_call: TRBV7-9

cdr3_aa: ASSLSGYNYEQY
v_call: TRBV5-1

cdr3_aa: ASSVVGGAEAF
v_call: TRBV9

cdr3_aa: SVESETQY
v_call: TRBV29-1

cdr3_aa: ASSTGRGTEAF
v_call: TRBV7-6

cdr3_aa: ASSWGENTEAF
v_call: TRBV27

cdr3_aa: ASSQEWASTYEQY
v_call: TRBV4-3

cdr3_aa: ASRPRGKEAF
v_call: TRBV27

cdr3_aa: ASSHFVVSDRGQETQY
v_call: TRBV4-1

cdr3_aa: ASSFTTHTGELF
v_call: TRBV5-6

cdr3_aa: ASSLVVNYEQY
v_call: TRBV7-9

cdr3_aa: ASSGTSRSYNEQF
v_call: TRBV5-6

cdr3_aa: ASSLHNGNEQF
v_call: TRBV21-1